These 2 T cell receptor beta chains share one sample of origin, sequenced in a study of T cells in Graves' hyperthyroidism and ophthalmopathy. There were TCR beta CDR3 regions amplified from RNA transcripts. Primed by the HTBI set, a first-round RT-PCR was run on the TCR CDR3. One entry per CDR3 protein, called by TCRdb with MiXCR from the multiplex PCR reads. Of fewer than 750,000 distinct CDR3 sequences listed, roughly 46% were seen once; the top ten hold around 7.7%. The sample comprised peripheral blood or thyroid tissue (not recorded which). Source of these receptors: a woman aged 18-29 years with Graves' hyperthyroidism.

This clonotype was counted at least ten times. The V gene is TRBV24-1, the J gene TRBJ1-5, with D possibly being TRBD1 (6 bases). The CDR3 is made up of 14 amino acids. Trimming removed 4 bases from V and 6 bases from J, with 12 bases in between. Germline loops: CDR1 KGHDR, CDR2 SFDVKD. CDR3 nucleotides: TGTGCCACCAGTGAGCCAGGGGATGGTCAGCCCCAGCATTTT. Amino acids: CATSEPGDGQPQHF.

The J gene is TRBJ1-5, the V gene TRBV7-9; 7 bases fit TRBD1. V trimming: 3 bases; J trimming: 6 bases; junction bases outside the gene matches: 8. This CDR3 comprises 15 residues. From germline, CDR1 is SEHNR and CDR2 FQNEAQ (reference sequence). The CDR3 is CASSFPGGGGQPQHF. The CDR3 DNA sequence: TGTGCCAGCAGCTTTCCTGGAGGGGGCGGTCAGCCCCAGCATTTT.